This TCR beta chain was sequenced during a study of T-cell reconstitution after alpha-beta-depleted transplantation in children. The CDR3 length is 17 residues. Germline lookup yields CDR1 SGHRS and CDR2 YFSETQ. With respect to this clonotype: This may come from a read error, since a much larger clone is one base off.

The TCRbeta library was prepared with unique molecular identifiers. Via MiXCR, TCRdb re-called the PCR reads, giving one row per CDR3 protein. This table holds over 550,000 distinct CDR3 sequences, about 11% found once. The sample in question was PBMCs from the stem cell graft donor, obtained from the stem cell graft. This receptor was identified in a human donor who donated a stem cell graft to a child with acute myeloid leukemia. The J gene is TRBJ2-5, the V gene TRBV5-1; 11 bases fit TRBD2. The DNA end lines up better with TRBJ2-1; the J call may be wrong. In nucleotides, the CDR3 is TGCGCCAGCAGCTTGGCCACTAGCGGGAGAGGGGGAGAGACCCAGTTCTTC. This sequence encodes CASSLATSGRGGETQFF.